One and the same sample provided the 15 T cell receptor beta chains below, sequenced in a study of OX40 agonist ivuxolimab in advanced cancers. The method was immunoSEQ multiplex PCR; TCRdb's version includes in-frame clones alone and lacks a portion of them. The sample lists 10,000 to 15,000 clones, around 74% occurring once. Sequences were derived from CD4+ or CD8+ T cells sorted from blood, sampled in a trial of the OX40 agonist ivuxolimab. The receptors shown here come from an adult with an advanced solid tumor such as melanoma, head and neck, liver or kidney cancer.

V is TRBV11-3 and J is TRBJ2-1; D not certain. The CDR3 sequence is 13 residues long. Trimming shortened V by 3 bases and J by 7 bases, and 10 bases separated the two germline ends. Germline V CDR1 and CDR2: SGHNT, YENEEA. The DNA of the CDR3 is TGTGCCAGCAGCTTGGGGTCCGTAAATGAGCAGTTCTTC. Translated: CASSLGSVNEQFF.

This clone was detected only a few times. V and J are TRBV5-1 and TRBJ2-3; D may be TRBD1 (5 bases). The length of the CDR3 is 14 residues. V lost 2 bases and J lost 2, with 9 bases in between. Per germline, CDR1 SGHRS and CDR2 YFSETQ. CDR3 nucleotides: TGCGCCAGCAGCTTCGACAGTATCACAGATACGCAGTATTTT. Protein: CASSFDSITDTQYF.

This clone is deemed medium-sized. The chain employs TRBV6-6 and TRBJ2-3; 9 bases agree with TRBD2. V lost 2 bases to trimming and J lost 5 bases; unmatched junction nucleotides: 5. The CDR3 covers 15 residues. Germline values: CDR1 MNHNY, CDR2 SVGAGI (reference sequence). CDR3 sequence: CASSYVAGEVDTQYF. The CDR3 nucleotides read TGTGCCAGCAGTTACGTAGCGGGAGAAGTAGATACGCAGTATTTT.

The rearrangement uses TRBV9 and TRBJ2-1, with D perhaps TRBD2 (6 bases). Germline V lookup: CDR1 SGDLS, CDR2 YYNGEE. The CDR3 spans 13 residues. Trimming took off 3 bases at V and 4 bases at J, with 8 bases between the two ends. The CDR3 region is CASSDGTYNEQFF. As DNA, the CDR3 is TGTGCCAGCAGCGATGGGACTTACAATGAGCAGTTCTTC.

This sequence joins TRBV27 and TRBJ1-2; TRBD1 matches 8 bases. The CDR3 consists of 15 residues. In germline, CDR1 is MNHEY, CDR2 SMNVEV (reference sequence). V lost 1 base to trimming and J lost 2 bases; unmatched junction nucleotides: 3. CDR3 amino acids: CASSLWGDRNYGYTF. The DNA of the CDR3 is TGTGCCAGCAGTTTATGGGGGGACAGGAACTATGGCTACACCTTC.

V usage is TRBV28 and J usage is TRBJ2-7; 8 bases align to TRBD2. Germline loops: CDR1 MDHEN, CDR2 SYDVKM. The CDR3 consists of 13 residues. The trim removed 5 bases at V and 7 bases at J, leaving 7 bases unmatched. The CDR3: CASSLLGTREQYF. The CDR3 DNA reads TGTGCCAGCAGTCTACTCGGGACTAGGGAGCAGTACTTC.

The V gene is TRBV30, the J gene TRBJ2-1; TRBD2 matches 8 bases. V shed 4 bases, J shed 16 bases, and the junction held 9 bases outside the gene matches. CDR1 and CDR2 from the germline V gene are GTSNPN and SVGIG (reference sequence). CDR3 length: 11 residues. The CDR3 loop is CAWMESGLVFF. The DNA for the CDR3 is TGTGCCTGGATGGAATCGGGACTAGTTTTCTTC.

This rearrangement joins TRBV9 to TRBJ2-5, with unresolved D. CDR3 length: 14 residues. Trimming took off 4 bases at V and 2 bases at J, with 12 bases between the two ends. Germline V gene lookup returns CDR1 SGDLS and CDR2 YYNGEE. The CDR3 protein is CASSSRQGQETQYF. The CDR3 region has the DNA TGTGCCAGCAGCTCGAGACAAGGTCAAGAGACCCAGTACTTC.

The rearrangement uses TRBV27 and TRBJ1-2; TRBD1 aligns across 9 bases. J lost 4 bases, V lost 1 base, and 4 bases had no gene match. CDR1 MNHEY and CDR2 SMNVEV come from the germline V gene (reference sequence). The CDR3 spans 15 residues. CDR3 residues: CASSLLGQGGYGYTF. In nucleotides, the CDR3 is TGTGCCAGCAGTTTATTGGGACAGGGAGGCTATGGCTACACCTTC.

This chain connects TRBV4-3 to TRBJ2-7; D gene uncertain. This CDR3 region has 14 residues. Between the trimmed V and J ends, which lost 1 base and 2 bases, there was a span of 9 bases. Germline V gene sequence: CDR1 LGHNA, CDR2 YSLEER. The DNA of the CDR3 is TGCGCCAGCAGCCAAGGCCTGGTTACCTACGAGCAGTACTTC. Translating gives CASSQGLVTYEQYF.

This clone occurred once. The rearrangement links TRBV5-6 to TRBJ2-3; 9 bases are a match to TRBD2. The CDR3 sequence is 16 residues long. Germline V gives CDR1 SGHDT, CDR2 YYEEEE. The V segment lost 4 bases and the J segment 2 bases; nucleotides outside the gene matches: 8. The CDR3 nucleotides are TGTGCCAGCAGCCCAGGACTAGCGCAGCTCACAGATACGCAGTATTTT. Its translation: CASSPGLAQLTDTQYF.

The J gene is TRBJ1-4, the V gene TRBV14; the D is unclear. This CDR3 comprises 16 residues. Trimming cost V 4 bases and J 0 bases, with 12 bases left between them. Germline V gene data show CDR1 as SGHDN and CDR2 as FVKESK. The CDR3 region has the DNA TGTGCCAGCAGCCCCCCCGCCGGGTCAACTAATGAAAAACTGTTTTTT. It encodes CASSPPAGSTNEKLFF.

This clone is categorized as medium-sized (0.01 to 0.1%). V and J are TRBV30 and TRBJ1-1; D is ambiguous. V was clipped by 1 base and J by 5 bases, with 2 bases between them. In germline, CDR1 is GTSNPN, CDR2 SVGIG (reference sequence). The length of the CDR3 is 10 residues. CDR3: CAWSGTEAFF. Written as DNA, the CDR3 is TGTGCCTGGAGTGGGACTGAAGCTTTCTTT.

The chain links TRBV27 to TRBJ1-1; D is unclear. The CDR3 is made up of 13 amino acids. CDR1 and CDR2 from the germline V gene are MNHEY and SMNVEV (reference sequence). V shed 5 bases and J shed 0 bases, with 7 bases lying between them. The CDR3 bases are TGTGCCAGCAGTCATACGGTGAACACTGAAGCTTTCTTT. It encodes CASSHTVNTEAFF.

This clone has a handful of counts. This chain's CDR3 is CASSLYGELRETQYF. CDR3 sequence (DNA): TGTGCCAGCAGTTTGTATGGCGAACTTAGGGAGACCCAGTACTTC. The chain employs TRBV28 and TRBJ2-5; D unclear. Per the germline V gene, CDR1 is MDHEN and CDR2 is SYDVKM. CDR3 size: 15 residues. V was clipped by 3 bases and J by 5 bases, with 16 bases between them. Full variable domain (rest looked up from reference TRBV28 and TRBJ2-5): DVKVTQSSRYLVKRTGEKVFLECVQDMDHENMFWYRQDPGLGLRLIYFSYDVKMKEKGDIPEGYSVSREKKERFSLILESASTNQTSMYLCASSLYGELRETQYFGPGTRLLVL.